Sequencing of this T cell receptor beta chain was carried out in a study of metastatic and nonmetastatic thyroid tumors. Study at large: Comparison of repertoires was carried out across blood and tumor or nodule tissue from malignant and benign thyroid patients. Study-wide findings and caveats: In both blood and tumor samples, TCR beta diversity was reported significantly higher for malignant than benign nodules.

The V and J ends lost 4 bases and 0 bases, in that order; junction bases with no gene match: 2. The V gene's germline CDR1 is SGHRS and CDR2 YFSETQ. CDR3 size: 14 residues. This clone was observed many times. No antigen is known for it. The authors' processing: The distant-metastasis classifier for papillary thyroid cancer was built from CDR3 differences across clinicopathological groups. TCRdb reprocessed the PCR reads via MiXCR. The V and J calls and clone size are TCRdb's, not the authors'. The sample yields about 39,000 clones, approximately 17% seen once. Among the patients, none had received any treatment before thyroid surgery.

Sequences were obtained from tumor tissue. The chain recombines TRBV5-1 with TRBJ1-1, with 8 bases aligning to TRBD1. This TCR derives from a female donor with papillary thyroid cancer or a benign thyroid nodule (not recorded which). Some clones in this sample may be carry-over from other donors' samples. The CDR3, as DNA: TGCGCCAGCAGCCGGACAGGGATGAACACTGAAGCTTTCTTT. It codes for CASSRTGMNTEAFF.